A single sample is the source of the 3 T cell receptor beta chains below, sequenced in a study of prognosis after radiotherapy for stage I lung cancer. Genomic DNA provided the template from which TCR beta CDR3 was amplified by two-round multiplex PCR. Every TRBV and TRBJ gene had its own specific primer in first-round PCR. MiXCR, applied by TCRdb to the multiplex PCR reads, yields one record per CDR3 protein. The sample carries around 26,000 distinct CDR3 sequences, under 60% recorded once. The sequencing here drew on PBMCs, taken before or after stereotactic body radiation therapy (not recorded which). The origin of the receptors is a donor over 45 with non-small cell lung cancer.

Worth noting for this clonotype: Mismatch with germline at one junction end may stem from a read error. Here the CDR3 reads CAIRPSDRGRNTESFF. As DNA, the CDR3 is TGTGCCATCCGTCCCTCTGACAGGGGGAGGAACACTGAATCTTTCTTT. The chain couples TRBV25-1 to TRBJ1-1; 9 bases are shared with TRBD1. The length of the CDR3 is 16 residues. The germline gives CDR1 MGHDK, CDR2 SYGVNS.

In this sample, this clonotype turned up many times. V gene TRBV15 combines with J gene TRBJ1-5; D call uncertain. CDR3 length: 16 amino acids. Germline CDR1 reads LNHNV; CDR2 reads YYDKDF (reference sequence). V gave up 0 bases and J gave up 3 bases, with 12 bases separating them. As DNA, the CDR3 is TGTGCCACCAGCAGAGAGCGGCAGGTTCTCAATCAGCCCCAGCATTTT. Its translation: CATSRERQVLNQPQHF.

This clonotype has at least ten counts. This chain links TRBV4-1 with TRBJ2-5, with D uncertain. This CDR3 has 14 residues. Germline V gene data show CDR1 as MGHRA and CDR2 as YSYEKL. V was trimmed by 5 bases and J by 1 base, leaving 11 bases between them. CDR3 coding DNA: TGCGCCAGCAGCGGCAGTTTGGGCCAAGAGACCCAGTACTTC. This translates into CASSGSLGQETQYF.